A single sample is the source of the 29 T cell receptor beta chains below, sequenced in a study of monozygotic twins with inflammatory bowel disease. With the 5' RACE reads reprocessed, TCRdb shows one record per CDR3 protein and no DNA. The sample includes 88,000 or so distinct CDR3 sequences. The specimen sequenced was blood. All receptors derive from a human donor with ulcerative colitis or Crohn's disease, or a healthy co-twin of an affected twin (not recorded which).

The chain carries TRBV12-3 or TRBV12-4 and TRBJ2-3; TCRdb names TRBD1, which stays unverified in the absence of DNA. The CDR3 runs 15 residues. The CDR3 loop is CASSLDRGWADTQYF.

The chain joins TRBV7-9 to TRBJ2-7; the TRBD1 assignment by TCRdb is unverifiable without DNA. In germline, CDR1 is SEHNR, CDR2 FQNEAQ (reference sequence). This CDR3 has 15 residues. The CDR3 region is CASSPPGGSSYEQYF. Complete variable domain (other parts from reference TRBV7-9 and TRBJ2-7): DTGVSQNPRHKITKRGQNVTFRCDPISEHNRLYWYRQTLGQGPEFLTYFQNEAQLEKSRLLSDRFSAERPKGSFSTLEIQRTEQGDSAMYLCASSPPGGSSYEQYFGPGTRLTVT.

V gene TRBV7-9 combines with J gene TRBJ2-1; TCRdb designates TRBD1, a call that cannot be tested without DNA. This CDR3 contains 15 residues. Looked up from germline, CDR1 is SEHNR and CDR2 is FQNEAQ (reference sequence). The CDR3 spells CASSLTGVAYNEQFF.

CDR3 in amino acids: CASSSWDIGTDTQYF. This chain joins TRBV13 and TRBJ2-3; TCRdb calls TRBD1, which cannot be checked without DNA. The CDR3 has 15 residues. Germline values: CDR1 PRHDT, CDR2 FYEKMQ (reference sequence).

The CDR3 is CAISEGRNNSPLHF. The rearrangement joins TRBV10-3 to TRBJ1-6. Looked up from germline, CDR1 is ENHRY and CDR2 is SYGVKD. The CDR3 totals 14 residues.

The chain couples TRBV7-9 to TRBJ1-1; TCRdb designates TRBD1, a call that cannot be tested without DNA. Germline lookup yields CDR1 SEHNR and CDR2 FQNEAQ (reference sequence). The CDR3 runs to 16 residues. CDR3 sequence: CASSLPSLTVDDEAFF.

The V call is TRBV10-3, the J call TRBJ2-7; the D call from TCRdb, TRBD1, cannot be confirmed without DNA. Looked up from germline, CDR1 is ENHRY and CDR2 is SYGVKD. This CDR3 contains 15 residues. Here the CDR3 reads CAISDPQGRSYEQYF.

This sequence joins TRBV11-2 and TRBJ2-5; TCRdb calls TRBD2, which cannot be checked without DNA. Per germline, CDR1 SGHAT and CDR2 FQNNGV. CDR3 length equals 15 residues. The CDR3 sequence: CASSPTSGGRETQYF.

This chain connects TRBV7-2 to TRBJ2-3; no DNA is available, so the TRBD2 call from TCRdb remains unchecked. This CDR3 comprises 16 residues. The V gene's germline CDR1 is SGHTA and CDR2 FQGNSA. CDR3 sequence: CASSSLGTPSTDTQYF.

This chain joins TRBV6-5 and TRBJ1-1. This CDR3 has 13 residues. In germline, CDR1 is MNHEY, CDR2 SVGAGI. CDR3 residues: CASSFNTLTEAFF.

This chain joins TRBV5-6 and TRBJ2-1; the TCRdb call, TRBD1, lacks DNA for checking. The CDR3 sequence is 16 residues long. Looked up from germline, CDR1 is SGHDT and CDR2 is YYEEEE. The chain's CDR3 is CASSRLGTVYYNEQFF.

This sequence joins TRBV20-1 and TRBJ2-3; the D call from TCRdb, TRBD2, cannot be confirmed without DNA. The CDR3 has 19 residues. Germline V gene lookup returns CDR1 DFQATT and CDR2 SNEGSKA (reference sequence). CDR3 region: CSARVPGTSGRQRTDTQYF.

The CDR3 region is CASSTGQIDQPQHF. V usage is TRBV5-6 and J usage is TRBJ1-5; lacking DNA, the TRBD1 call made by TCRdb goes unchecked. Germline V gives CDR1 SGHDT, CDR2 YYEEEE. The CDR3 runs to 14 residues.

This rearrangement joins TRBV6-1 to TRBJ1-1; the D gene TCRdb calls, TRBD1, cannot be checked with no DNA. CDR3 length: 16 residues. Germline CDR1 and CDR2: MNHNS and SASEGT. The CDR3 reads CASSVTGGRGYTEAFF.

The V and J genes are TRBV5-1 and TRBJ2-2; the D call from TCRdb, TRBD2, cannot be confirmed without DNA. The CDR3 length is 19 residues. Germline loops: CDR1 SGHRS, CDR2 YFSETQ. CDR3 residues: CASSLGRGPRGTATGELFF.

This chain joins TRBV6-5 and TRBJ1-1; TCRdb proposes TRBD1, but this gene call is untestable without DNA. There are 13 residues in the CDR3. Germline CDR1 MNHEY, CDR2 SVGAGI. CDR3 protein: CASKGAMNTEAFF.

The J gene is TRBJ2-1, the V gene TRBV18; TCRdb's assignment of TRBD1 cannot be checked, as there is no DNA. The CDR3 is made up of 17 amino acids. Germline CDR1 is KGHSH and CDR2 is LQKENI. CDR3 residues: CASSPPQGQSSYNEQFF.

The V gene is TRBV5-1, the J gene TRBJ1-5. The CDR3 runs 13 residues. Germline assignment: CDR1 SGHRS and CDR2 YFSETQ. The CDR3 reads CASSFRGEQPQHF.

V is TRBV5-1 and J is TRBJ2-7; TCRdb indicates TRBD2, and absent DNA this call remains unverified. The CDR3 length is 13 residues. Germline CDR1 reads SGHRS; CDR2 reads YFSETQ. Here the CDR3 reads CASSSASGREQYF.

This chain uses TRBV5-1 with TRBJ1-6; TCRdb names TRBD1, which stays unverified in the absence of DNA. The germline V gene encodes CDR1 SGHRS and CDR2 YFSETQ. The CDR3 extends over 16 amino acids. CDR3 amino acids: CASSLEVGTVNSPLHF.

The genes are TRBV7-9 and TRBJ1-3. This CDR3 has 14 amino acids. In germline, CDR1 is SEHNR, CDR2 FQNEAQ (reference sequence). CDR3 residues: CASSRTVSGNTIYF.

The CDR3 sequence: CAISGTSVGTDTQYF. J is TRBJ2-3 and V is TRBV10-3; the TCRdb call, TRBD2, lacks DNA for checking. CDR3 size: 15 residues. Germline V gene data show CDR1 as ENHRY and CDR2 as SYGVKD.

The rearrangement joins TRBV15 to TRBJ1-5. The CDR3 extends over 14 amino acids. The germline CDR1 and CDR2 sequences are LNHNV and YYDKDF (reference sequence). The CDR3 sequence is CATSRDYSNQPQHF.

CDR3 sequence: CASSPRTGLLNGELFF. The V call is TRBV12-3 or TRBV12-4, the J call TRBJ2-2; TCRdb lists TRBD1, though no DNA is available to test this call. The CDR3 loop spans 16 amino acids.

This chain connects TRBV5-1 to TRBJ2-7; with no DNA, the TCRdb D assignment of TRBD1 cannot be verified. The CDR3 spans 17 residues. The germline gives CDR1 SGHRS, CDR2 YFSETQ. CDR3 residues: CASTRGQGIGSYDEQYF.

This chain links TRBV7-2 with TRBJ2-7. Germline CDR1 and CDR2: SGHTA and FQGNSA. The CDR3 contains 11 residues. The CDR3 sequence: CASSLHYEQYF.

The chain links TRBV27 to TRBJ1-6. The CDR3 length is 14 residues. The germline V gene encodes CDR1 MNHEY and CDR2 SMNVEV (reference sequence). CDR3 sequence reads: CASKYSSYNSPLHF.

The chain combines TRBV20-1 with TRBJ1-1; TCRdb proposes TRBD1, but this gene call is untestable without DNA. Germline loops: CDR1 DFQATT, CDR2 SNEGSKA (reference sequence). The CDR3 sequence is 13 residues long. CDR3 loop: CSAREQGLLEAFF.

CDR3 region: CATGTGGADTQYF. This chain connects TRBV24-1 to TRBJ2-3; TCRdb's assignment of TRBD1 cannot be checked, as there is no DNA. The CDR3 sequence is 13 residues long. CDR1 is KGHDR, CDR2 SFDVKD, per germline.